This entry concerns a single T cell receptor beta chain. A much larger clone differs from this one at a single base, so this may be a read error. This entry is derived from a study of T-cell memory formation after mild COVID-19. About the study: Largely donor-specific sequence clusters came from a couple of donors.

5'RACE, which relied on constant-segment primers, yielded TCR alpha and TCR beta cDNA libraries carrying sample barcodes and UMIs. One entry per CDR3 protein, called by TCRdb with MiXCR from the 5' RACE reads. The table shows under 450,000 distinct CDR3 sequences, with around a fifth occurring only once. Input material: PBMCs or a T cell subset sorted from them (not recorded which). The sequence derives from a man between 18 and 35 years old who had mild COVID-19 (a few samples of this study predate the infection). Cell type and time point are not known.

As DNA, the CDR3 is TGTGCCAGCAGCTTACAGGGGGCGCTGGAGACCAAGTACTTC. Residues: CASSLQGALETKYF. This rearrangement joins TRBV5-4 to TRBJ2-5; 9 bases align to TRBD1. Looked up from germline, CDR1 is SGHNT and CDR2 is YYREEE (reference sequence). This CDR3 spans 14 amino acids.